These T cell receptor beta chains were read from a single sample in a study of blood T cell repertoires in COVID-19. Profiled with immunoSEQ multiplex PCR; TCRdb holds only in-frame clones, not every one. This sample carries roughly 140,000 clones, approximately 83% of them seen once, and the ten largest clones take under 3.5%. What was sequenced was peripheral blood. These receptor sequences come from a man in his 70s with acute or convalescent COVID-19. Each CDR3 is given with its conserved first and last residue. The order of the fields is V gene, J gene, CDR3 length, D gene, CDR3 DNA, CDR3 protein. The D gene is left open where the match is weak.

V: TRBV20-1
J: TRBJ2-1
length: 13
D: .
DNA: TGCAGTGCTAGTAAGGAGGGGACGCGGGAGCAGTTCTTC
CDR3: CSASKEGTREQFF

V: TRBV2
J: TRBJ2-5
length: 14
D: .
DNA: TGTGCCAGCAGTAACTCAGGGATGAGAGAGACCCAGTACTTC
CDR3: CASSNSGMRETQYF

V: TRBV28
J: TRBJ1-4
length: 11
D: .
DNA: TGTGCCAGCGCGCACGGGATCGGGCTGTTTTTT
CDR3: CASAHGIGLFF

V: TRBV2
J: TRBJ1-4
length: 14
D: TRBD1
DNA: TGTGCCAGCAGCCTCGACAGGGGAGGCGAAAAACTGTTTTTT
CDR3: CASSLDRGGEKLFF

V: TRBV6-5
J: TRBJ1-4
length: 14
D: TRBD1
DNA: TGTGCCAGCAATAGGACAGGAGGGGTTGAAAAACTGTTTTTT
CDR3: CASNRTGGVEKLFF

V: TRBV6-6
J: TRBJ1-1
length: 14
D: TRBD1
DNA: TGTGCCAGCAATCTCCGGGACAGGCGCACTGAAGCTTTCTTT
CDR3: CASNLRDRRTEAFF

V: TRBV28
J: TRBJ2-2
length: 12
D: .
DNA: TGTGCCAGCAGTTTACAGACCGGGGAGCTGTTTTTT
CDR3: CASSLQTGELFF

V: TRBV18
J: TRBJ2-2
length: 14
D: .
DNA: TGTGCCAGCTCACCACCCAGGCCCACCGGGGAGCTGTTTTTT
CDR3: CASSPPRPTGELFF

V: TRBV9
J: TRBJ2-7
length: 16
D: .
DNA: TGTGCCAGCAGCGTGGCCAGCGGACAGCCCTCCTACGAGCAGTACTTC
CDR3: CASSVASGQPSYEQYF

V: TRBV4-2
J: TRBJ2-5
length: 15
D: .
DNA: TGTGCCAGCAGCCAAGAGACAGGATCATGGGAGACCCAGTACTTC
CDR3: CASSQETGSWETQYF

V: TRBV4-1
J: TRBJ1-1
length: 15
D: .
DNA: TGCGCCAGCAGCCAAGAGGGCCCGATCCGGACTGAAGCTTTCTTT
CDR3: CASSQEGPIRTEAFF

V: TRBV19
J: TRBJ2-2
length: 16
D: TRBD2
DNA: TGTGCCAGTATTACTAGCGGGAGGGCTTCAACCGGGGAGCTGTTTTTT
CDR3: CASITSGRASTGELFF

V: TRBV11-2
J: TRBJ2-7
length: 15
D: TRBD2
DNA: TGTGCCAGCAGCTTAGGGCTAGCGGGAGGCTACGAGCAGTACTTC
CDR3: CASSLGLAGGYEQYF

V: TRBV18
J: TRBJ2-7
length: 18
D: TRBD1
DNA: TGTGCCAGCTCACCCTGGGGGGTAACCGGGACAGGGGCCCCCGAGCAGTACTTC
CDR3: CASSPWGVTGTGAPEQYF

V: TRBV4-1
J: TRBJ2-7
length: 15
D: TRBD1
DNA: TGCGCCAGCAGCCCAGGACAGGGTGTGGATGGAGAGCAGTACTTC
CDR3: CASSPGQGVDGEQYF

V: TRBV18
J: TRBJ2-3
length: 15
D: .
DNA: TGTGCCAGCTCACGGGCGGGGATCGGGGCAGATACGCAGTATTTT
CDR3: CASSRAGIGADTQYF